These 24 T cell receptor beta chains came from one sample sequenced in a study of blood T cell repertoires in COVID-19. Here immunoSEQ multiplex PCR was the method, and the copy in TCRdb shows in-frame clones only, minus some. The table includes roughly 31,000 clones, approximately 87% detected once. Sequencing was carried out using peripheral blood. The receptors derive from a human donor with active COVID-19. The donor label of this sample is uncertain.

V and J are TRBV2 and TRBJ2-7; D might be TRBD1 (6 bases). V shed 5 bases and J shed 6 bases, with 14 bases lying between them. The V gene's germline CDR1 is SNHLY and CDR2 FYNNEI. The CDR3 runs 13 residues. The CDR3 DNA is TGTGCCAGCAGTATCGAGGGGGTAATCGAGCAGTACTTC. Residues: CASSIEGVIEQYF.

The V gene is TRBV3-1 (or the pseudogene TRBV3-2), the J gene TRBJ2-2, with 11 bases fitting TRBD2. Germline values: CDR1 LGHDT, CDR2 YNNKEL (reference sequence). The V and J ends lost 2 bases and 4 bases, in that order; junction bases with no gene match: 3. This CDR3 has 16 amino acids. The CDR3 bases are TGTGCCAGCAGCCAAACTAGCGGGAGTAGCACCGGGGAGCTGTTTTTT. The encoded protein is CASSQTSGSSTGELFF.

The chain links TRBV6-6 to TRBJ2-7; possibly TRBD2 for D (6 bases). V lost 6 bases and J lost 3, with 12 bases in between. The CDR3 runs to 13 residues. In germline, CDR1 is MNHNY, CDR2 SVGAGI (reference sequence). CDR3 nucleotides: TGTGCCAGCAGGGCGGGGCAGAACTACGAGCAGTACTTC. Translated, it gives CASRAGQNYEQYF.

CDR3 DNA: TGCGCCAGCAGTTCCCCAGCGGGGGGTAGTCGAGATACGCAGTATTTT. Its translation is CASSSPAGGSRDTQYF. The chain joins TRBV5-1 to TRBJ2-3; the match to TRBD2 covers 9 bases. The germline gives CDR1 SGHRS, CDR2 YFSETQ. The junction had 12 bases not matched to a gene; V was cut back by 5 bases and J by 5 bases. The CDR3 spans 16 residues.

V is TRBV28 and J is TRBJ2-3, with 7 bases aligning to TRBD1. The CDR3 totals 14 residues. The V and J ends lost 6 bases and 6 bases, in that order; junction bases with no gene match: 9. Germline V gene lookup returns CDR1 MDHEN and CDR2 SYDVKM. CDR3 in DNA: TGTGCCAGCAGCACAACAGGGGAAGGGGATACGCAGTATTTT. This codes for CASSTTGEGDTQYF.

V usage is TRBV7-3 and J usage is TRBJ2-1, with 7 bases fitting TRBD1. The CDR3 extends over 14 amino acids. Trimming took 5 bases from V and 7 from J; bases not matched to a gene: 8. The germline gives CDR1 SGHTA, CDR2 FQGTGA. CDR3 protein: CASSRGGAGNEQFF. The DNA of the CDR3 is TGTGCCAGCAGCCGAGGGGGCGCCGGGAATGAGCAGTTCTTC. The whole variable domain, filled in from reference TRBV7-3 and TRBJ2-1, reads GAGVSQTPSNKVTEKGKYVELRCDPISGHTALYWYRQSLGQGPEFLIYFQGTGAADDSGLPNDRFFAVRPEGSVSTLKIQRTERGDSAVYLCASSRGGAGNEQFFGPGTRLTVL.

The chain couples TRBV20-1 to TRBJ2-5; 7 nucleotides line up with TRBD2. The CDR3 has 14 residues. V lost 3 bases, J lost 3 bases, and 7 bases stayed unmatched. Germline values: CDR1 DFQATT, CDR2 SNEGSKA (reference sequence). The CDR3 DNA is TGCAGTGCTAGTCGGGCAGGGAGGGAAGAGACCCAGTACTTC. Its translation: CSASRAGREETQYF.

The chain combines TRBV4-3 with TRBJ2-1, with a possible D match to TRBD2 (5 bases). The CDR3 is 13 residues long. V lost 1 base to trimming and J lost 7 bases, with 8 bases between them. Germline CDR1 LGHNA, CDR2 YSLEER. This CDR3 reads CASSQVRGNEQFF. The DNA of the CDR3 is TGCGCCAGCAGCCAAGTAAGAGGGAATGAGCAGTTCTTC.

This clone showed up just a few times. The CDR3 reads CASRVQQGGTNSPLHF. CDR3 DNA sequence: TGTGCCAGCAGAGTCCAGCAGGGGGGAACTAATTCACCCCTCCACTTT. The rearrangement joins TRBV28 to TRBJ1-6; 7 nucleotides agree with TRBD1. The J segment lost 6 bases and the V segment lost 6 bases, leaving 11 bases of the junction unmatched. The length of the CDR3 is 16 residues. Germline-derived CDR1 and CDR2 are MDHEN and SYDVKM.

The count of this clone is one. The chain employs TRBV11-2 and TRBJ1-1; the D is unclear. Trimming removed 5 bases from V and 4 bases from J, with 11 bases in between. The CDR3 covers 13 residues. Germline V gives CDR1 SGHAT, CDR2 FQNNGV. The CDR3 region has the DNA TGTGCCAGCAGCACTCGACTGGGCACTGAAGCTTTCTTT. Its protein is CASSTRLGTEAFF.

The chain links TRBV7-2 to TRBJ2-3; 11 positions match TRBD2. Unmatched junction bases numbered 4, after V lost 6 bases and J lost 2 bases. This CDR3 comprises 15 residues. CDR1 and CDR2 from the germline V gene are SGHTA and FQGNSA. The chain's CDR3 is CASSLGLAATDTQYF. In DNA form, the CDR3 reads TGTGCCAGCAGTCTGGGACTAGCGGCCACAGATACGCAGTATTTT.

The chain is built from TRBV10-3 and TRBJ1-1; D not certain. Looked up from germline, CDR1 is ENHRY and CDR2 is SYGVKD. The CDR3 consists of 14 residues. V was shortened by 0 bases and J by 0 bases, with 5 bases between the two germline ends. This CDR3 reads CAISESTVNTEAFF. The CDR3 DNA reads as TGTGCCATCAGTGAGTCTACGGTGAACACTGAAGCTTTCTTT.

The chain couples TRBV3-1 (or the pseudogene TRBV3-2) to TRBJ2-7, with D tentatively TRBD2 (5 bases). This CDR3 region has 16 residues. CDR1 and CDR2 (germline): LGHDT, YNNKEL (reference sequence). The V gene lost 4 bases and the J gene lost 3 bases, with 19 bases spanning the gap. The CDR3 protein is CASSRPVLGDYYEQYF. CDR3 nucleotide sequence: TGTGCCAGCAGCCGACCTGTTTTAGGCGACTACTACGAGCAGTACTTC.

This clone was seen only once. The chain combines TRBV5-1 with TRBJ2-5; 12 bases are shared with TRBD2. The ends lost 2 bases at V and 5 bases at J; junction bases unmatched: 4. CDR3 length equals 15 residues. Germline CDR1 reads SGHRS; CDR2 reads YFSETQ. The CDR3 region has the DNA TGCGCCAGCAGCTTAGGGACTAGCGGGTTCGAGACCCAGTACTTC. This sequence encodes CASSLGTSGFETQYF. Based on the CDR3 plus reference TRBV5-1 and TRBJ2-5, the full variable domain is KAGVTQTPRYLIKTRGQQVTLSCSPISGHRSVSWYQQTPGQGLQFLFEYFSETQRNKGNFPGRFSGRQFSNSRSEMNVSTLELGDSALYLCASSLGTSGFETQYFGPGTRLLVL.

This clone has a single count. V and J are TRBV28 and TRBJ1-1, with 8 bases identical to TRBD1. Germline CDR1 reads MDHEN; CDR2 reads SYDVKM. The CDR3 is 12 residues long. V dropped 8 bases and J dropped 7; count of bases not matched to a gene: 6. The CDR3 loop reads CASGTGGSEAFF. The CDR3 DNA reads as TGTGCCAGCGGAACAGGGGGTAGTGAAGCTTTCTTT.

In its sample, this clone was seen a few times. The chain has TRBV4-2 and TRBJ2-2, with 7 bases that match TRBD2. After removal of 1 base from V and 6 bases from J, the junction contained 8 bases not matched to a gene. CDR3 length equals 16 residues. Germline-derived CDR1 and CDR2 are LGHNA and YNFKEQ. The CDR3 coding sequence is TGTGCCAGCAGCCAAGGGCTAGCGGTTGAGGCCGGGGAGCTGTTTTTT. Translation: CASSQGLAVEAGELFF.

The V and J genes are TRBV19 and TRBJ2-5, with D possibly TRBD2 on 5 matching bases. Trimming removed 7 bases from V and 4 bases from J, with 16 bases in between. Germline V lookup: CDR1 LNHDA, CDR2 SQIVND (reference sequence). The CDR3 loop spans 14 amino acids. CDR3 region: CASTGFGKGETQYF. DNA for the CDR3: TGTGCCAGTACGGGATTCGGGAAGGGAGAGACCCAGTACTTC.

This chain joins TRBV30 and TRBJ2-7; D is unclear. CDR1 is GTSNPN and CDR2 is SVGIG in the germline V gene (reference sequence). The V end was cut by 3 bases, the J end by 2 bases, with 11 bases between. The CDR3 sequence is 13 residues long. The CDR3 region is CAWRFGQAYEQYF. In DNA form, the CDR3 reads TGTGCCTGGAGATTTGGGCAGGCCTACGAGCAGTACTTC.

The chain uses TRBV29-1 and TRBJ1-4; 8 nucleotides line up with TRBD1. V shed 3 bases and J 7 bases; nucleotides not matched to a gene: 13. The CDR3 has 16 residues. Germline lookup yields CDR1 SQVTM and CDR2 ANQGSEA. Here the CDR3 DNA reads TGCAGCGTTGATAGTCAGTATGCAGGGGGCGGTGAAAAACTGTTTTTT. This encodes CSVDSQYAGGGEKLFF.

The chain recombines TRBV2 with TRBJ2-1; TRBD1 aligns across 10 bases. The J segment lost 7 bases and the V segment lost 5 bases, leaving 5 bases of the junction unmatched. Germline CDR1 reads SNHLY; CDR2 reads FYNNEI. This CDR3 has 14 amino acids. This CDR3 reads CASSSPGQGNEQFF. CDR3 bases: TGTGCCAGCAGTTCGCCGGGACAGGGGAATGAGCAGTTCTTC.

This clone was picked up one time. CDR3 sequence reads: CASSYRGVGYF. CDR3 in DNA: TGCGCCAGCAGCTACCGGGGGGTTGGGTACTTC. The V gene is TRBV4-1, the J gene TRBJ2-5; TRBD2 agrees at 7 bases. Germline trimming cut 5 bases from V and 13 bases from J; bases unmatched to any gene: 7. The CDR3 loop spans 11 amino acids. The germline V gene encodes CDR1 MGHRA and CDR2 YSYEKL.

The chain carries TRBV7-2 and TRBJ2-2; D is uncertain. Between the trimmed V and J ends, which lost 5 bases and 6 bases, there was a span of 10 bases. The CDR3 is made up of 13 amino acids. Per germline, CDR1 SGHTA and CDR2 FQGNSA. CDR3 protein: CASSPSFPGELFF. The DNA of the CDR3 is TGTGCCAGCAGCCCTTCTTTCCCCGGGGAGCTGTTTTTT.

This clone occurred once. The chain joins TRBV5-1 to TRBJ2-3; D gene uncertain. This CDR3 is built from 12 residues. V lost 1 base and J lost 4, with 4 bases in between. From germline, CDR1 is SGHRS and CDR2 YFSETQ. CDR3 in DNA: TGCGCCAGCAGCTTGCATTCAGATACGCAGTATTTT. As protein: CASSLHSDTQYF.

The chain uses TRBV10-1 and TRBJ1-2; no clear D. Trimming removed 3 bases at V and 1 base at J, with 15 bases between. From germline, CDR1 is WNHNN and CDR2 SYGVQD (reference sequence). The CDR3 has 16 amino acids. The CDR3 here is CASSEGQAINNYGYTF. The CDR3 DNA reads TGCGCCAGCAGTGAAGGTCAGGCGATCAATAACTATGGCTACACCTTC.